The T cell receptor beta chain under discussion was sequenced for a study of vaccination and CD4 T cells after COVID-19. Study-wide background: Stimulation used overlapping spike peptides from SARS-CoV-2, HCoV-NL63, HCoV-OC43 and HCoV-229E.

On this clonotype: The antigen is unknown.

Germline CDR1 and CDR2: SGHNT and YENEEA. Trimming cost V 1 base and J 0 bases, with 3 bases left between them. The CDR3 loop spans 13 amino acids. Sequencing of the DNA from cultured CD4+ T cells was carried out with the Oncomine TCR Beta short-read assay. Genomic DNA was taken out of cultured CD4+ T cells by extraction. TCRdb ran MiXCR on the PCR reads and lists one entry per CDR3 protein. The table records 20,000 to 30,000 distinct CDR3 sequences, around 40% of them present only once. Specified treatment: 10-day PBMC culture with coronavirus spike peptide pools or control peptides (ViraFEST assay). ViraFEST stimulated the growth of antigen-specific T cells using peptide pools and subsequently profiled their TCRs by sequencing. Per well, 1.5 million to 2.5 million PBMCs were cultured in the presence of 9 to 10 IU/ml IL-2 and approximately 10 ug/ml peptide pools.

The source of this sequence is a human donor who had recovered from COVID-19. The genes are TRBV11-3 and TRBJ1-1; D is ambiguous. Sequencing was performed on CD4+ T cells from blood, cultured in vitro. CDR3 residues: CASSLGVNTEAFF. CDR3 nucleotides: TGTGCCAGCAGCTTAGGGGTGAACACTGAAGCTTTCTTT.